This TCR beta chain was identified in a study of shared clonotypes between healthy human individuals. General observations from the study: Represented genetic and exposure-history diversity was restricted by having few donors. At large depth, rarefaction still showed sorted-subset sequencing to be incomplete.

Here immunoSEQ multiplex PCR was the method, and the copy in TCRdb shows in-frame clones only, minus some. The top ten hold approximately 1.2% of the sample, which has 2 million or so clones, about 95% seen once. This CDR3 has 15 residues. Deletions cut 1 base from V and 6 bases from J, with 13 bases between. CDR1 SGHTA and CDR2 FQGNSA come from the germline V gene. The count of this clone is one. Its antigen is not identified. Naivety among CD8 cells was defined by CD45RO negativity and positive CCR7 selection, thereby excluding terminally differentiated effector memory CD45RA+ cells. What was sequenced was naive CD8+ T cells sorted from blood. The chain employs TRBV7-2 and TRBJ2-1; D may correspond to TRBD1 or TRBD2 (6 bases each). The sequence came from a man between 18 and 35 years old in good health. CDR3 in amino acids: CASSLGRWGANEQFF. The DNA for the CDR3 is TGTGCCAGCAGCTTAGGCCGGTGGGGGGCCAATGAGCAGTTCTTC.